This entry concerns a single T cell receptor (beta chain). Its specificity is not known. Total RNA extraction produced at least 5.5 micrograms (per sample) for the study. These data are taken from a study of blood T cells in healthy people across ages. PCR was performed a second time for roughly 7 to 12 cycles using a sample-barcoded 5' primer and a J-beta primer mix. Each CDR3 protein gets one entry after TCRdb re-called the 5' RACE reads with MiXCR. Of around 940,000 distinct CDR3 sequences listed, roughly half are singletons. Study findings and constraints: Diversity estimates from one million T cells were considered underestimates.

Sample: blood. This TCR came from a woman aged 60-75 years in good health.

In nucleotides, the CDR3 is TGTGCCAGCAGCTTATTTACGGAGGGAAACTATGGCTACACCTTC. Translation: CASSLFTEGNYGYTF. This chain links TRBV7-9 with TRBJ1-2; no clear D gene. Germline V gene data show CDR1 as SEHNR and CDR2 as FQNEAQ (reference sequence). The CDR3 extends over 15 amino acids. V lost 2 bases, J lost 2 bases, and 12 bases lay in between.